The T cell receptor (beta chain) under discussion was sequenced for a study of cytomegalovirus exposure and HLA in healthy donors. The study's findings and limits: In a later analysis, CMV-associated beta chains were mostly HLA-associated, it appeared. Cytomegalovirus association was listed for 170 or so TCR beta chains. Certain indistinguishable V segments, among them TRBV6-2 and TRBV6-3, were excluded.

The PCR had 60 Vbeta and 13 Jbeta primers. TCRdb's copy holds only in-frame clones and misses some; the assay was immunoSEQ multiplex PCR. The sample carries roughly 70,000 clones, around 66% recorded once. In regard to this clone: What it binds is unknown.

The length of the CDR3 is 14 residues. Germline loops: CDR1 WSHSY, CDR2 SAAADI. With 6 bases removed from V and 2 bases from J, the gap between germline ends came to 13 bases. This TCR derives from a male donor in good health and CMV-seropositive. Material for sequencing was PBMCs. V gene TRBV10-2 combines with J gene TRBJ2-5, with D tentatively TRBD1 (6 bases). The CDR3 DNA sequence: TGCGCCAGCAGCAGATACAGGGAACAAGAGACCCAGTACTTC. This translates into CASSRYREQETQYF.